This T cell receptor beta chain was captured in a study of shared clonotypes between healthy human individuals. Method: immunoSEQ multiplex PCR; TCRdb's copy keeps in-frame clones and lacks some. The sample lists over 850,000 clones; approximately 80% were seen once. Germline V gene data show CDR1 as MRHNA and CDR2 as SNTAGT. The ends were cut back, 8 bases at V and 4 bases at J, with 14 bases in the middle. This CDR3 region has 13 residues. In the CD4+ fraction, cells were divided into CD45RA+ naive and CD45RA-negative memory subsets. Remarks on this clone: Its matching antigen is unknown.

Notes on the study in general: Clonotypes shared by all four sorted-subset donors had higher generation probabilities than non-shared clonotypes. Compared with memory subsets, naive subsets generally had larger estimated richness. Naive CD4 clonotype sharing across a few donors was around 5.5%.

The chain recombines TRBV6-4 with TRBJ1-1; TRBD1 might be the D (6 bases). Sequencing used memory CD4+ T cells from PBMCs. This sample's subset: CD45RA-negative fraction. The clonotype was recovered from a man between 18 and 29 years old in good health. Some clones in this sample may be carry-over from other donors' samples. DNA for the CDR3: TGTGCCAGCGCAACAGGGAGGGGCACTGAAGCTTTCTTT. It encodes CASATGRGTEAFF.